The sequence of this TCR beta chain was determined in a study of blood T cell repertoires in COVID-19. Study overall: Samples of COVID-19 (acute and convalescent) were obtained from the United States, Italy and Spain. T cells, B-cell-depleted T cells, or PBMCs provided the cDNA or gDNA that served as material.

Generated by immunoSEQ multiplex PCR, the TCRdb table keeps only in-frame clones and is missing some. The table shows under 200,000 clones, with roughly 86% occurring only once. J lost 1 base, V lost 4 bases, and 10 bases had no gene match. Germline assignment: CDR1 SGHRS and CDR2 YFSETQ. The CDR3 spans 16 residues. The sequenced sample was PBMCs or T cells enriched from blood (not recorded which). The chain combines TRBV5-1 with TRBJ2-7, with TRBD1 identical over 8 bases. The receptor was derived from a man aged 40-49 years with acute COVID-19. CDR3 nucleotide sequence: TGCGCCAGCAGCATCGGCTACCGACAGGGGTCCTACGAGCAGTACTTC. Translating it yields CASSIGYRQGSYEQYF.